This paragraph covers one T cell receptor beta chain sequence. Profiling relied on immunoSEQ multiplex PCR, and the TCRdb table lists in-frame clones only, not all of them. The data contain about 300,000 clones, roughly 85% of them seen just once; the ten biggest clones take up approximately 1.9%. The data belong to a study of blood T cell repertoires in COVID-19. The sample comprised PBMCs or T cells enriched from blood (not recorded which). This clonotype originated in a woman in her twenties or thirties who had been exposed to COVID-19.

CDR3 amino acids: CASSDIGRLGRQPQHF. CDR3 bases: TGTGCCAGCAGTGATATTGGCAGACTAGGACGACAGCCCCAGCATTTT. The genes are TRBV2 and TRBJ1-5; no clear D gene. Trimming cost V 3 bases and J 7 bases, with 19 bases left between them. Germline V CDR1 and CDR2: SNHLY, FYNNEI. This CDR3 has 16 residues. Full variable domain (outside the CDR3, taken from reference TRBV2 and TRBJ1-5): EPEVTQTPSHQVTQMGQEVILRCVPISNHLYFYWYRQILGQKVEFLVSFYNNEISEKSEIFDDQFSVERPDGSNFTLKIRSTKLEDSAMYFCASSDIGRLGRQPQHFGDGTRLSIL.